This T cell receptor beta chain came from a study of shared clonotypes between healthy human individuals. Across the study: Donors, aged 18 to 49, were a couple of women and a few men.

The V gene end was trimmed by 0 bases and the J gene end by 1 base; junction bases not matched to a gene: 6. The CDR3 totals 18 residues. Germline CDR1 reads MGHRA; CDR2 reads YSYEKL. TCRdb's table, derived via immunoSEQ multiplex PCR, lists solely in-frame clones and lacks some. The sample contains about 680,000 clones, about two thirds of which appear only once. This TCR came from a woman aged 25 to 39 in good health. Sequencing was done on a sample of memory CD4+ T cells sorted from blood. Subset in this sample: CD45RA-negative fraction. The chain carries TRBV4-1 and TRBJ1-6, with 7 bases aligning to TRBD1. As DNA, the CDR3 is TGCGCCAGCAGCCAAGATAAAGGGGGCGCTTCCTATAATTCACCCCTCCACTTT. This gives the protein CASSQDKGGASYNSPLHF.